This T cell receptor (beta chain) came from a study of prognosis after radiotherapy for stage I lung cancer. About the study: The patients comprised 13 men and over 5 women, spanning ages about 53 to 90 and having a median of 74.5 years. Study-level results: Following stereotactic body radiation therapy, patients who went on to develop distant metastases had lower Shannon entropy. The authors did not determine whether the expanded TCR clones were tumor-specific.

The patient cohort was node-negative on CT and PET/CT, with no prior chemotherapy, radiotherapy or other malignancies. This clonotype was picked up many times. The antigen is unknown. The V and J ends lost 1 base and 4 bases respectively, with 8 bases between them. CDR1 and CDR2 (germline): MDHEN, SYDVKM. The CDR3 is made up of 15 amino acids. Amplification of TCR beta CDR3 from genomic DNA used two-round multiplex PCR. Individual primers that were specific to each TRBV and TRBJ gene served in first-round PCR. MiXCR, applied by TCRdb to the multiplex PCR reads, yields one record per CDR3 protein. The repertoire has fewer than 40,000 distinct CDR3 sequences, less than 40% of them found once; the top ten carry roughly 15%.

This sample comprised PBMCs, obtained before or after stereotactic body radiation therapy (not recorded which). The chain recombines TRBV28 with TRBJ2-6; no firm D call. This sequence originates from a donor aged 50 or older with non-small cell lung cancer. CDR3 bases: TGTGCCAGCAGTTTATTTGTCGCCGGGGCCAACGTCCTGACTTTC. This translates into CASSLFVAGANVLTF.